Below are 29 T cell receptor beta chains sequenced from a single sample in a study of T cell repertoires in cytomegalovirus infection (dated by TCRdb to between 2019 and 2020). Sequencing relied on an Illumina HiSeq 1500. TCRdb redid the processing of the public reads, applying fastp at Q25 and MiXCR, and retained in-frame beta chains. Rows merge per CDR3 protein into single entries with the most common DNA and genes. The sample contains roughly 700,000 distinct CDR3 sequences, about 30% of them found a single time. About 20% of the sample is held by the ten biggest clonotypes. Their specific antigens are unknown. The treatment or condition label of this sample denotes: in vitro stimulation with specific CMV peptide epitopes to enrich CMV-specific T cells. The sample was cultured PBMCs, taken from culture after CMV antigen stimulation. The receptor set was obtained from a human donor in good health (CMV status not recorded). Some clones in this sample may be carry-over from other donors' samples.

This sequence joins TRBV29-1 and TRBJ1-3; D uncertain. The CDR3 spans 13 residues. CDR1 is SQVTM and CDR2 is ANQGSEA in the germline V gene. V was cut by 7 bases and J by 2 bases, with 12 bases left in between. CDR3 DNA: TGCAGCGGGTACAACTTAGCTGGAAACACCATATATTTT. As protein: CSGYNLAGNTIYF.

This rearrangement joins TRBV19 to TRBJ2-1, with 13 bases lining up with TRBD2. This CDR3 is built from 18 residues. The germline CDR1 and CDR2 sequences are LNHDA and SQIVND (reference sequence). V shed 2 bases, J shed 0 bases, and the junction held 4 bases outside the gene matches. Here the CDR3 DNA reads TGTGCCAGTAGTATACGGACTAGCGGGGGTGTCTCCTACAATGAGCAGTTCTTC. This codes for CASSIRTSGGVSYNEQFF.

V is TRBV5-4 and J is TRBJ2-7, with D hard to call. The V end lost 0 bases, the J end lost 5 bases, and 12 bases lay between the germline ends. CDR3 size: 14 residues. The germline V gene encodes CDR1 SGHNT and CDR2 YYREEE (reference sequence). The CDR3 nucleotides are TGTGCCAGCAGCTTGGTCAATGCGATCCACGAGCAGTACTTC. Translation: CASSLVNAIHEQYF.

The V call is TRBV5-1, the J call TRBJ2-1, with D perhaps TRBD2 (6 bases). This CDR3 is built from 15 residues. Deletions cut 0 bases from V and 4 bases from J, with 11 bases between. The germline gives CDR1 SGHRS, CDR2 YFSETQ. CDR3 coding DNA: TGCGCCAGCAGCTTGGATCTAGCGCCTTACAATGAGCAGTTCTTC. Encoded protein: CASSLDLAPYNEQFF. Combining the CDR3 with reference TRBV5-1 and TRBJ2-1 gives the whole variable domain KAGVTQTPRYLIKTRGQQVTLSCSPISGHRSVSWYQQTPGQGLQFLFEYFSETQRNKGNFPGRFSGRQFSNSRSEMNVSTLELGDSALYLCASSLDLAPYNEQFFGPGTRLTVL.

The table lists this clonotype with a count of one. The chain employs TRBV4-1 and TRBJ1-3; 7 nucleotides align to TRBD1. The CDR3 length is 16 residues. Germline V CDR1 and CDR2: MGHRA, YSYEKL. Trimming took 2 bases from V and 0 from J; bases not matched to a gene: 4. This CDR3 reads CASSQPGQRSGNTIYF. CDR3 in DNA: TGCGCCAGCAGCCAACCGGGACAGCGCTCTGGAAACACCATATATTTT.

The chain is built from TRBV12-3 or TRBV12-4 and TRBJ1-1, with no clear D. Trimming stripped 2 bases from V and 5 bases from J, with 12 bases between. The CDR3 totals 14 residues. The DNA of the CDR3 is TGTGCCAGCAGTTTATATGGGATTGGGACTGAAGCTTTCTTT. Translated, it gives CASSLYGIGTEAFF.

The table lists this clonotype with many counts. The gene calls are TRBV7-2 and TRBJ2-1; the match to TRBD1 covers 7 bases. Trimming removed 5 bases from V and 0 bases from J; junction bases left unmatched: 4. The CDR3 runs to 15 residues. Germline lookup yields CDR1 SGHTA and CDR2 FQGNSA. CDR3 loop: CASSQQGFSYNEQFF. The CDR3 DNA reads TGTGCCAGCAGCCAACAGGGGTTCTCCTACAATGAGCAGTTCTTC.

J is TRBJ1-2 and V is TRBV29-1; the D is unclear. Trimming shortened V by 4 bases and J by 2 bases, and 8 bases separated the two germline ends. The CDR3 runs 12 residues. Looked up from germline, CDR1 is SQVTM and CDR2 is ANQGSEA. CDR3 DNA: TGCAGCGTTGCCGGCATAAACTATGGCTACACCTTC. This codes for CSVAGINYGYTF.

The chain carries TRBV6-8 and TRBJ1-4, with 7 bases that match TRBD1. CDR1 is MNHGY and CDR2 is SAAAGT in the germline V gene. The CDR3 loop spans 14 amino acids. Trimming removed 6 bases from V and 8 bases from J; junction bases left unmatched: 9. CDR3 coding DNA: TGTGCCAGCAGCCAGGGGGAGCCCGGGGAAAAACTGTTTTTT. Translating gives CASSQGEPGEKLFF.

The chain recombines TRBV11-2 with TRBJ2-2; TRBD1 is a possible D gene (5 bases). This CDR3 has 16 amino acids. CDR1 SGHAT and CDR2 FQNNGV come from the germline V gene. The V end lost 3 bases, the J end lost 0 bases, and 11 bases lay between the germline ends. The CDR3 DNA follows: TGTGCCAGCAGCTTCGGAAAGGGGACGAACACCGGGGAGCTGTTTTTT. Residues: CASSFGKGTNTGELFF.

This clonotype turned up a few times. V is TRBV6-2 or TRBV6-3 and J is TRBJ1-5; TRBD1 might be the D (5 bases). Trimming removed 2 bases from V and 7 bases from J, with 12 bases in between. The length of the CDR3 is 14 residues. Germline V gives CDR1 MNHEY, CDR2 SVGEGT. CDR3 coding DNA: TGTGCCAGCAGTTACCAGGACACCCGGCAGCCCCAGCATTTT. Protein product: CASSYQDTRQPQHF.

This clonotype appeared a few times. The V call is TRBV19, the J call TRBJ2-4; D not certain. This CDR3 comprises 13 residues. Germline CDR1 LNHDA, CDR2 SQIVND (reference sequence). Trimming pared 4 bases from V and 6 bases from J, leaving 10 bases between. CDR3 loop: CASSSYDTNIQYF. The CDR3 nucleotides read TGTGCCAGTAGTAGCTATGATACAAACATTCAGTACTTC.

This clonotype was found many times. The rearrangement joins TRBV7-2 to TRBJ2-3; 10 nucleotides line up with TRBD2. Germline loops: CDR1 SGHTA, CDR2 FQGNSA. This CDR3 is built from 15 residues. With V trimmed by 5 bases and J by 0 bases, 2 bases remained unmatched. CDR3 protein: CASSRSGRSTDTQYF. CDR3 bases: TGTGCCAGCAGCCGTAGCGGGAGGAGCACAGATACGCAGTATTTT.

The sample holds a few counts of this clonotype. DNA for the CDR3: TGTGCCAGCAGCTCCGGGACTACTAGCCAAGAGACCCAGTACTTC. Translation: CASSSGTTSQETQYF. This chain connects TRBV7-9 to TRBJ2-5, with 7 bases fitting TRBD2. Germline V gene lookup returns CDR1 SEHNR and CDR2 FQNEAQ (reference sequence). Trimming at V came to 4 bases and at J to 1 base, leaving 6 bases not matched to a gene. The CDR3 contains 15 residues.

This clonotype was recorded once. The chain carries TRBV20-1 and TRBJ1-1; D unclear. This CDR3 is 14 amino acids long. CDR1 is DFQATT and CDR2 is SNEGSKA in the germline V gene (reference sequence). The ends were cut back, 2 bases at V and 1 base at J, with 11 bases in the middle. CDR3 amino acids: CSARPRQRNTEAFF. The CDR3 bases are TGCAGTGCTAGACCCCGCCAGAGGAACACTGAAGCTTTCTTT.

This rearrangement joins TRBV27 to TRBJ2-3; D perhaps matches TRBD2 (6 bases). Looked up from germline, CDR1 is MNHEY and CDR2 is SMNVEV (reference sequence). This CDR3 spans 15 amino acids. V lost 6 bases and J 3 bases, leaving 16 bases between the germline ends. The CDR3 is CASRFLAVSTDTQYF. For the CDR3, the DNA is TGTGCCAGCAGATTCTTAGCGGTCTCGACAGATACGCAGTATTTT.

The rearrangement joins TRBV7-4 to TRBJ1-1, with D maybe TRBD1 (6 bases). Germline V lookup: CDR1 SGHVT, CDR2 SQSDAQ. V lost 7 bases to trimming and J lost 1 base, with 13 bases between them. The CDR3 has 14 amino acids. The CDR3 loop is CASITGYRNTEAFF. CDR3 nucleotide sequence: TGTGCCAGCATCACAGGGTATCGGAACACTGAAGCTTTCTTT.

The rearrangement uses TRBV20-1 and TRBJ2-7; 15 bases are shared with TRBD2. This CDR3 has 17 residues. The V segment lost 5 bases and the J segment 0 bases; nucleotides outside the gene matches: 8. Looked up from germline, CDR1 is DFQATT and CDR2 is SNEGSKA (reference sequence). CDR3 DNA: TGCAGTGCTCCGGGACTAGCGGGGGGAGTCAGCTCCTACGAGCAGTACTTC. This encodes CSAPGLAGGVSSYEQYF.

This clonotype appeared a few times. The chain recombines TRBV29-1 with TRBJ2-1; tentative D call: TRBD1 (6 bases). Trimming removed 7 bases at V and 0 bases at J, with 13 bases between. Germline lookup yields CDR1 SQVTM and CDR2 ANQGSEA. The CDR3 sequence is 14 residues long. CDR3 sequence: CSAGTPISYNEQFF. Here the CDR3 DNA reads TGCAGCGCCGGGACACCCATCTCCTACAATGAGCAGTTCTTC.

This clonotype was seen at least ten times. J is TRBJ2-1 and V is TRBV20-1; TRBD2 might be the D (5 bases). V was pared by 6 bases and J by 0 bases, with 12 bases between. Germline values: CDR1 DFQATT, CDR2 SNEGSKA (reference sequence). The CDR3 covers 14 residues. The CDR3 DNA reads TGCAGTGCAAGGCGGGCGGGCTCCTACAATGAGCAGTTCTTC. This sequence encodes CSARRAGSYNEQFF.

V gene TRBV27 combines with J gene TRBJ2-2; the D gene is possibly TRBD2 (7 bases). Trimming stripped 8 bases from V and 4 bases from J, with 17 bases between. The CDR3 contains 15 residues. Germline loops: CDR1 MNHEY, CDR2 SMNVEV (reference sequence). The CDR3 protein is CASRRGGTGTGELFF. DNA for the CDR3: TGTGCCAGCCGTAGGGGGGGTACGGGCACCGGGGAGCTGTTTTTT.

This clonotype was observed a few times. This rearrangement joins TRBV7-8 to TRBJ1-1, with TRBD1 as a possible D gene (6 bases). V was clipped by 5 bases and J by 3 bases, with 10 bases between them. CDR1 SGHVS and CDR2 FQNEAQ come from the germline V gene. The CDR3 runs to 13 residues. CDR3 amino acids: CASSAGQYTEAFF. In DNA, the CDR3 is TGTGCCAGCAGCGCTGGACAGTACACTGAAGCTTTCTTT.

This clonotype has a handful of counts. The V and J genes are TRBV11-2 and TRBJ2-5; TRBD2 agrees at 7 bases. This CDR3 region has 15 residues. The V and J ends lost 3 bases and 3 bases, in that order; junction bases with no gene match: 7. Germline CDR1 SGHAT, CDR2 FQNNGV. For the CDR3, the DNA is TGTGCCAGCAGCTTTGGGACTACCCGGGAAGAGACCCAGTACTTC. Its protein product is CASSFGTTREETQYF. The whole variable domain, filled in from reference TRBV11-2 and TRBJ2-5, reads EAGVAQSPRYKIIEKRQSVAFWCNPISGHATLYWYQQILGQGPKLLIQFQNNGVVDDSQLPKDRFSAERLKGVDSTLKIQPAKLEDSAVYLCASSFGTTREETQYFGPGTRLLVL.

This chain links TRBV7-6 with TRBJ1-5, with 8 bases identical to TRBD1. The CDR3 consists of 16 residues. Germline CDR1 SGHVS, CDR2 FNYEAQ. J lost 5 bases, V lost 5 bases, and 11 bases had no gene match. For the CDR3, the DNA is TGTGCCAGCAGCCCTCTGCCGGGACAGGAGTATCAGCCCCAGCATTTT. Its protein is CASSPLPGQEYQPQHF.

The chain joins TRBV6-1 to TRBJ2-3; D may be TRBD1 (6 bases). The CDR3 contains 15 residues. In germline, CDR1 is MNHNS, CDR2 SASEGT. Trimming pared 6 bases from V and 1 base from J, leaving 14 bases between. In DNA, the CDR3 is TGTGCCAGCAGGGAGAGGGACACCCGCACAGATACGCAGTATTTT. Encoded protein: CASRERDTRTDTQYF.

V is TRBV5-1 and J is TRBJ2-6, with 11 positions matching TRBD1. CDR1 and CDR2 (germline): SGHRS, YFSETQ. The CDR3 spans 17 residues. Losses at the gene ends were 2 bases for V and 1 base for J; bases not matched to a gene: 2. CDR3 loop: CASSFGTGGSGANVLTF. As DNA, the CDR3 is TGCGCCAGCAGCTTTGGGACAGGGGGGTCTGGGGCCAACGTCCTGACTTTC.

The V and J genes are TRBV6-2 or TRBV6-3 and TRBJ1-1; the D gene is possibly TRBD1 (5 bases). With 2 bases removed from V and 0 bases from J, the gap between germline ends came to 16 bases. Germline lookup yields CDR1 MNHEY and CDR2 SVGEGT. The CDR3 has 17 amino acids. The CDR3 nucleotides read TGTGCCAGCAGTTACACCGCCGGGTGGGGGATGAACACTGAAGCTTTCTTT. This translates into CASSYTAGWGMNTEAFF.

This clonotype appeared a few times. The V and J genes are TRBV7-2 and TRBJ2-3; D tentatively fits TRBD1 or TRBD2 (5 bases each). There are 17 residues in the CDR3. V gave up 5 bases and J gave up 4 bases, with 22 bases separating them. CDR1 SGHTA and CDR2 FQGNSA come from the germline V gene. The CDR3: CASSAPTAGTLADTQYF. The CDR3 coding sequence is TGTGCCAGCAGCGCCCCGACCGCAGGGACGTTAGCAGATACGCAGTATTTT.

This clonotype was recorded at least ten times. The chain employs TRBV7-6 and TRBJ1-5, with no clear D. Germline-derived CDR1 and CDR2 are SGHVS and FNYEAQ. The CDR3 is 16 amino acids. Trimming cost V 1 base and J 7 bases, with 17 bases left between them. The CDR3 DNA reads TGTGCCAGCAGCTTAGGGGGTGCGCGAGGAGACCAGCCCCAGCATTTT. Translating it yields CASSLGGARGDQPQHF.